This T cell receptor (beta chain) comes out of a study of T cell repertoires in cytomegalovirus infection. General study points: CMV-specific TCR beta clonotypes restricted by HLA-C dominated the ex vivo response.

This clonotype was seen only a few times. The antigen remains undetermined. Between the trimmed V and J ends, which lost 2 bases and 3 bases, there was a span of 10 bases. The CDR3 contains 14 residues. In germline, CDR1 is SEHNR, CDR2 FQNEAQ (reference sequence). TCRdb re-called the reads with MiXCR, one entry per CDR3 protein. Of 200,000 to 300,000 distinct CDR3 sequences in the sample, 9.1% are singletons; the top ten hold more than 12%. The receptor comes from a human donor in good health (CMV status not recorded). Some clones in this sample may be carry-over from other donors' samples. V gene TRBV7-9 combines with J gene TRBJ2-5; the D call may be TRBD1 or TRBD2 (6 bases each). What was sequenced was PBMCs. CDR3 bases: TGTGCCAGCAGCTTAAGGGGGGAAAAAGAGACCCAGTACTTC. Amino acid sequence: CASSLRGEKETQYF.